The clone carrying this TCR beta chain was seen at least ten times. Its target is unknown. The data belong to a study of T cell repertoires in cytomegalovirus infection. For the study at large: Well-studied HLA-B-restricted epitopes and recently identified HLA-C-restricted epitopes of CMV were both used in the study.

The germline V gene encodes CDR1 SGHVS and CDR2 FNYEAQ. V was pared by 5 bases and J by 5 bases, with 10 bases between. This CDR3 region has 12 residues. TCRdb analysed the reads with MiXCR anew, one entry per CDR3 protein. Among approximately 990,000 distinct CDR3 sequences, about a third were seen once, and the ten largest hold roughly 13%. Sequences were derived from cultured CD8+ T cells from PBMCs, sampled from culture after CMV antigen stimulation. V usage is TRBV7-6 and J usage is TRBJ2-7, with D possibly matching TRBD2 (5 bases). This clonotype was sampled from a human donor in good health (CMV status not recorded). Some clones in this sample may be carry-over from other donors' samples. The CDR3 loop is CASSQHGNEQYF. DNA of the CDR3: TGTGCCAGCAGCCAGCACGGGAACGAGCAGTACTTC.